This T cell receptor (beta chain) stems from a study of blood T cell repertoires in COVID-19. Study-wide context: The samples span acute and convalescent COVID-19 from the United States, Italy and Spain.

In the study's own analysis: Amplification of reference gene primers provided the estimated nucleated cell counts. The protocol was immunoSEQ multiplex PCR, while the TCRdb copy is restricted to in-frame clones and leaves out a portion. V, J and clone size reflect that table, while D and trimming were determined from the DNA. This sample yields 150,000 to 200,000 clones, of which roughly 80% are seen a single time; about 5% belongs to the top ten. This clone was seen a few times. CDR1 and CDR2 (germline): ENHRY, SYGVKD. V was trimmed by 7 bases and J by 7 bases, leaving 14 bases between them. The CDR3 extends over 13 amino acids. Assignment of participants to cohorts was predicated upon participant-reported clinical history.

The chain combines TRBV10-3 with TRBJ2-1; perhaps TRBD2 as D (5 bases). This TCR came from a woman aged 60-75 years with acute COVID-19. Sequencing used PBMCs or T cells enriched from blood (not recorded which). This CDR3 reads CAITESGRNEQFF. CDR3 coding DNA: TGTGCCATCACAGAGTCGGGGAGAAATGAGCAGTTCTTC.